Each of the 18 T cell receptor beta chains below was sequenced from the same sample in a study of T cells in Graves' hyperthyroidism and ophthalmopathy. Researchers took RNA transcripts and amplified the TCR beta CDR3 regions from them. Carried out on the TCR CDR3, a first-round RT-PCR used the HTBI primer set. TCRdb passed the multiplex PCR reads through MiXCR, listing each CDR3 protein once. Of 550,000 to 800,000 distinct CDR3 sequences listed, roughly 17% are singletons. The specimen sequenced was blood. The receptors were gathered from a man aged 45 to 65 with Graves' hyperthyroidism.

This clonotype was observed at least ten times. V and J are TRBV12-3 or TRBV12-4 and TRBJ1-1; possibly TRBD1 for D (6 bases). V was pared by 3 bases and J by 6 bases, with 14 bases between. This CDR3 is 14 amino acids long. CDR3 nucleotide sequence: TGTGCCAGCAGTTTTATAGGGCGGGGGCCTGAAGCTTTCTTT. This gives the protein CASSFIGRGPEAFF.

The table lists this clonotype with many counts. This chain uses TRBV6-1 with TRBJ1-5; D unresolved. The CDR3 is 13 amino acids. V was pared by 4 bases and J by 6 bases, with 10 bases between. Germline V gene lookup returns CDR1 MNHNS and CDR2 SASEGT. CDR3 bases: TGTGCCAGCAGTGTTGGGTACGGTCAGCCCCAGCATTTT. Translated, it gives CASSVGYGQPQHF.

The chain combines TRBV6-5 with TRBJ1-2; possibly TRBD1 for D (5 bases). V was cut by 0 bases and J by 2 bases, with 19 bases left in between. The V gene's germline CDR1 is MNHEY and CDR2 SVGAGI. This CDR3 region has 18 residues. CDR3 region: CASSYSRQQAMKNYGYTF. DNA of the CDR3: TGTGCCAGCAGTTACTCGAGGCAACAGGCGATGAAGAACTATGGCTACACCTTC.

The chain recombines TRBV7-2 with TRBJ1-6; 8 bases agree with TRBD1. CDR1 and CDR2 (germline): SGHTA, FQGNSA. Trimming cost V 4 bases and J 9 bases; bases outside gene matches: 11. The CDR3 is made up of 16 amino acids. CDR3 region: CASSSQTGAPGSPLHF. CDR3 in DNA: TGTGCCAGCAGCTCCCAGACAGGGGCCCCGGGTTCACCCCTCCACTTT.

This chain uses TRBV7-2 with TRBJ2-1; 7 nucleotides line up with TRBD2. Germline V gene sequence: CDR1 SGHTA, CDR2 FQGNSA. This CDR3 has 15 amino acids. Germline trimming cut 4 bases from V and 9 bases from J; bases unmatched to any gene: 12. The CDR3 sequence is CASSYFRRGDREQFF. The CDR3, as DNA: TGTGCCAGCAGCTACTTTAGACGGGGGGACCGTGAGCAGTTCTTC.

In its sample, this clonotype was seen a few times. V usage is TRBV28 and J usage is TRBJ2-6, with 10 bases aligning to TRBD1. Looked up from germline, CDR1 is MDHEN and CDR2 is SYDVKM. With 6 bases clipped from V and 0 bases from J, the junction kept 8 bases outside the gene matches. The CDR3 loop spans 18 amino acids. CDR3 nucleotide sequence: TGTGCCAGCAGCCAAGCCGGGACAGGGGTCTCTGGGGCCAACGTCCTGACTTTC. Amino acid sequence: CASSQAGTGVSGANVLTF.

The V and J genes are TRBV19 and TRBJ2-3; 7 bases fit TRBD1. This CDR3 has 16 amino acids. V lost 4 bases and J lost 2; bases outside the gene matches: 9. Germline V gene sequence: CDR1 LNHDA, CDR2 SQIVND (reference sequence). The CDR3 here is CASSTLRGQTTDTQYF. As DNA, the CDR3 is TGTGCCAGTAGTACGCTACGGGGACAGACCACAGATACGCAGTATTTT. Full variable domain (missing parts from reference TRBV19 and TRBJ2-3): DGGITQSPKYLFRKEGQNVTLSCEQNLNHDAMYWYRQDPGQGLRLIYYSQIVNDFQKGDIAEGYSVSREKKESFPLTVTSAQKNPTAFYLCASSTLRGQTTDTQYFGPGTRLTVL.

The chain joins TRBV10-1 to TRBJ1-1; unclear D gene. V was shortened by 6 bases and J by 4 bases, with 12 bases between the two germline ends. Germline values: CDR1 WNHNN, CDR2 SYGVQD (reference sequence). The CDR3 is 13 residues long. The CDR3 is CASRKGVGTEAFF. The CDR3 DNA follows: TGCGCCAGCAGAAAGGGAGTCGGCACTGAAGCTTTCTTT.

This clonotype was picked up many times. The chain has TRBV20-1 and TRBJ2-1, with 7 bases fitting TRBD2. The CDR3 is made up of 16 amino acids. Germline V gene data show CDR1 as DFQATT and CDR2 as SNEGSKA (reference sequence). J was trimmed by 4 bases and V by 1 base; bases with no gene match: 10. Here the CDR3 reads CSARGHRPSGYNEQFF. CDR3 nucleotides: TGCAGTGCTAGAGGTCATAGGCCTAGCGGATACAATGAGCAGTTCTTC.

This clonotype appeared a few times. The chain employs TRBV5-1 and TRBJ1-1, with D uncertain. V lost 0 bases and J 1 base, leaving 10 bases between the germline ends. Germline lookup yields CDR1 SGHRS and CDR2 YFSETQ. This CDR3 region has 15 residues. CDR3 in DNA: TGCGCCAGCAGCTTGGATGGGTTTAAGAACACTGAAGCTTTCTTT. It encodes CASSLDGFKNTEAFF.

This clonotype occurred many times. CDR3 protein: CASSFNLNTEAFF. CDR3 nucleotides: TGTGCCAGCAGCTTCAACTTGAACACTGAAGCTTTCTTT. The chain has TRBV27 and TRBJ1-1, with D hard to call. Germline CDR1 MNHEY, CDR2 SMNVEV (reference sequence). V was shortened by 6 bases and J by 0 bases, with 8 bases between the two germline ends. There are 13 residues in the CDR3.

This clonotype has a handful of counts. V and J are TRBV7-9 and TRBJ1-4, with D possibly matching TRBD1 (5 bases). The CDR3 runs to 15 residues. Trimming removed 4 bases from V and 8 bases from J, with 17 bases in between. CDR1 and CDR2 (germline): SEHNR, FQNEAQ (reference sequence). CDR3 amino acids: CASSYREGTWEKLFF. CDR3 DNA sequence: TGTGCCAGCAGCTATCGGGAGGGGACGTGGGAAAAACTGTTTTTT.

The table lists this clonotype with many counts. The chain links TRBV11-2 to TRBJ2-3; D is perhaps TRBD1 or TRBD2 (5 bases each). This CDR3 is built from 20 residues. The germline CDR1 and CDR2 sequences are SGHAT and FQNNGV. V lost 5 bases to trimming and J lost 4 bases, with 31 bases between them. The CDR3 region is CASSTIRDRTTIQGADTQYF. For the CDR3, the DNA is TGTGCCAGCAGCACCATAAGGGACCGGACCACAATCCAAGGGGCAGATACGCAGTATTTT. The full variable domain, with the rest looked up from reference TRBV11-2 and TRBJ2-3, is EAGVAQSPRYKIIEKRQSVAFWCNPISGHATLYWYQQILGQGPKLLIQFQNNGVVDDSQLPKDRFSAERLKGVDSTLKIQPAKLEDSAVYLCASSTIRDRTTIQGADTQYFGPGTRLTVL.

This sequence joins TRBV20-1 and TRBJ2-7; tentatively, D is TRBD1 or TRBD2 (5 bases each). From germline, CDR1 is DFQATT and CDR2 SNEGSKA (reference sequence). Trimming took off 3 bases at V and 3 bases at J, with 12 bases between the two ends. CDR3 size: 13 residues. CDR3 coding DNA: TGCAGTGCTAGTTCCGGGGCGGGCTACGAGCAGTACTTC. As protein: CSASSGAGYEQYF.

The sample holds many counts of this clonotype. This chain connects TRBV28 to TRBJ2-5, with 8 bases lining up with TRBD1. With V trimmed by 7 bases and J by 5 bases, 6 bases remained unmatched. The germline gives CDR1 MDHEN, CDR2 SYDVKM. This CDR3 is 13 amino acids long. The DNA for the CDR3 is TGTGCCAGCACCTCAGGGGGCCAGGAGACCCAGTACTTC. Translating it yields CASTSGGQETQYF.

CDR3 in DNA: TGTGCCAGTTACATACAGGGGCACACCGGGGAGCTGTTTTTT. It encodes CASYIQGHTGELFF. The chain links TRBV19 to TRBJ2-2; 7 bases map to TRBD1. J gave up 3 bases and V 8 bases, and 6 bases lay outside the gene matches. The CDR3 has 14 residues. Germline lookup yields CDR1 LNHDA and CDR2 SQIVND (reference sequence). The full variable domain, in which reference TRBV19 and TRBJ2-2 provide the parts outside the CDR3, is DGGITQSPKYLFRKEGQNVTLSCEQNLNHDAMYWYRQDPGQGLRLIYYSQIVNDFQKGDIAEGYSVSREKKESFPLTVTSAQKNPTAFYLCASYIQGHTGELFFGEGSRLTVL.

This clonotype was recorded at least ten times. The J gene is TRBJ2-7, the V gene TRBV27, with TRBD1 as a possible D gene (5 bases). The CDR3 is 14 residues long. CDR1 is MNHEY, CDR2 SMNVEV, per germline (reference sequence). The V and J ends lost 4 bases and 3 bases respectively, with 13 bases between them. In DNA, the CDR3 is TGTGCCAGCAGTTATCGAAGCGACAGCTACGAGCAGTACTTC. This encodes CASSYRSDSYEQYF.

This clonotype turned up a few times. J is TRBJ1-1 and V is TRBV15; a possible D gene is TRBD1 (6 bases). Trimming cost V 6 bases and J 1 base, with 12 bases left between them. The CDR3 is made up of 14 amino acids. In germline, CDR1 is LNHNV, CDR2 YYDKDF (reference sequence). CDR3 sequence reads: CATRTRGQNTEAFF. The CDR3 DNA sequence: TGTGCCACCAGAACTAGGGGACAGAACACTGAAGCTTTCTTT.